Listed below are T cell receptor beta chains from one sample, sequenced in a study of OX40 agonist ivuxolimab in advanced cancers. Clones were read by immunoSEQ multiplex PCR, and TCRdb kept only the in-frame ones, dropping some. The sample shows tens of thousands of clones, 75% to 90% of them seen only once. The sequences come from CD4+ or CD8+ T cells sorted from blood, collected in a trial of the OX40 agonist ivuxolimab. The receptors were sampled from an adult with an advanced solid tumor such as melanoma, head and neck, liver or kidney cancer. CDR3s include the opening cysteine and the closing phenylalanine or tryptophan. The D gene is left open where the match is weak. The listing skips clone size in some rows; elsewhere it reads once, few, many or a size class.

v_call	clone_size	j_call	d_call	cdr3_nt	cdr3_aa
TRBV11-1	NA	TRBJ2-1	TRBD2	TGTGCCAGCAGCTCCCCAGCGGGGGGGCGTGGGAATGAGCAGTTCTTC	CASSSPAGGRGNEQFF
TRBV19	NA	TRBJ1-6	TRBD1	TGTGCCAGTAGTGACCGGGACAGGGGGCACAATTCACCCCTCCACTTT	CASSDRDRGHNSPLHF
TRBV5-4	NA	TRBJ2-7	TRBD2	TGTGCCAGCAGCCCCTTTCTAGCGGGGACGTACGAGCAGTACTTC	CASSPFLAGTYEQYF
TRBV28	NA	TRBJ1-2	TRBD1	TGTGCCAGCAGTCAGCAGGGGGCTACCAACTATGGCTACACCTTC	CASSQQGATNYGYTF
TRBV2	NA	TRBJ1-1	TRBD1	TGTGCCAGCAGATCTACTCCGGGACAGGGCGGAGCTTTCTTT	CASRSTPGQGGAFF
TRBV10-3	NA	TRBJ2-3	NA	TGTGCCATCAGTGAGGACGGACAGCTAGATACGCAGTATTTT	CAISEDGQLDTQYF
TRBV2	NA	TRBJ2-3	NA	TGTGCCAGCAGTGAATTGGGTCGGGGCGGGGAAGATAGCACAGATACGCAGTATTTT	CASSELGRGGEDSTDTQYF
TRBV29-1	NA	TRBJ1-2	NA	TGCAGCGTTGGACCGGGTCCGTTATCTGGCTACACCTTC	CSVGPGPLSGYTF
TRBV5-1	NA	TRBJ1-1	NA	TGCGCCAGCAGCTTGGGTGGCAGAGAGAACACTGAAGCTTTCTTT	CASSLGGRENTEAFF
TRBV9	NA	TRBJ2-3	NA	TGTGCCAGCAGCGCGACCCAGGCAGATACGCAGTATTTT	CASSATQADTQYF
TRBV2	NA	TRBJ2-2	TRBD1	TGTGCCAGCAGCGGACAGGCCTTGAACACCGGGGAGCTGTTTTTT	CASSGQALNTGELFF
TRBV5-5	NA	TRBJ1-1	NA	TGTGCCAGCAGCCACGAGGCCCCGAGGGCTTTCTTT	CASSHEAPRAFF
TRBV7-3	NA	TRBJ2-3	NA	TGTGCCAGCAGCCCCGACTACCACACAGATACGCAGTATTTT	CASSPDYHTDTQYF
TRBV5-4	NA	TRBJ2-2	NA	TGTGCCAGCAGCTTGATGGCAGGAAACACCGGGGAGCTGTTTTTT	CASSLMAGNTGELFF
TRBV5-6	NA	TRBJ1-6	TRBD1	TGTGCCAGCAGCTTGGCTAGGGACAGGGGTACAGGGTACAATTCACCCCTCCACTTT	CASSLARDRGTGYNSPLHF
TRBV5-6	NA	TRBJ2-3	NA	TGTGCCAGCAGCTTGGCCGGGGTTTCGGATACGCAGTATTTT	CASSLAGVSDTQYF
TRBV9	once	TRBJ2-1	NA	TGTGCCAGCAGCGTAGACTGGGGCAGTGGGTACAATGAGCAGTTCTTC	CASSVDWGSGYNEQFF
TRBV10-3	NA	TRBJ2-6	NA	TGTGCCATCAGTGATGGCTCTGGGGCCAACGTCCTGACTTTC	CAISDGSGANVLTF
TRBV4-3	NA	TRBJ1-3	TRBD1	TGCGCCAGCAGCCAGGCAGGGGGGGCTGGAAACACCATATATTTT	CASSQAGGAGNTIYF
TRBV6-1	NA	TRBJ1-5	NA	TGTGCCAGCAGTGAAACAGACGGTCAGCCCCAGCATTTT	CASSETDGQPQHF
TRBV2	NA	TRBJ1-5	NA	TGTGCCAGCAGTGGATACGCCCGCAATCAGCCCCAGCATTTT	CASSGYARNQPQHF
TRBV20-1	NA	TRBJ1-1	NA	TGCAGTGCTATCAGGGGCACTGAAGCTTTCTTT	CSAIRGTEAFF
TRBV2	NA	TRBJ1-4	TRBD1	TGTGCCAGCAGTCTTAGGGGGCCCACTAATGAAAAACTGTTTTTT	CASSLRGPTNEKLFF
TRBV28	NA	TRBJ1-1	NA	TGTGCCAGCAGACTCGCGGGGGTGTACACTGAAGCTTTCTTT	CASRLAGVYTEAFF
TRBV30	NA	TRBJ2-5	NA	TGTGCCTGGAGTGCCTCTACCCAGTACTTC	CAWSASTQYF
TRBV9	NA	TRBJ2-5	NA	TGTGCCAGCAGCGTAGTGCCGGGGGCCGAGACCCAGTACTTC	CASSVVPGAETQYF
TRBV28	NA	TRBJ2-3	TRBD2	TGTGCCAGCAGTCTAGCGGGAGGCACAGATACGCAGTATTTT	CASSLAGGTDTQYF
TRBV9	NA	TRBJ2-3	NA	TGTGCCAGCAGCGAACGCCCCACAGATACGCAGTATTTT	CASSERPTDTQYF
TRBV5-1	NA	TRBJ2-3	TRBD2	TGCGCCAGCAGCTATACTAGCGGGGGTCTTTCGGATACGCAGTATTTT	CASSYTSGGLSDTQYF
TRBV5-1	NA	TRBJ2-2	TRBD2	TGCGCCAGCAGCTTGCTAGCGGGAGGTGTCCCCGGGGAGCTGTTTTTT	CASSLLAGGVPGELFF
TRBV29-1	NA	TRBJ1-2	NA	TGCAGCGTTGAAAGGCGGGGAGACAGGTATGGCTACACCTTC	CSVERRGDRYGYTF
TRBV5-1	NA	TRBJ2-2	TRBD2	TGCGCCAGCAGCAGCGGGACTAGCTCCCTAACGGACACCGGGGAGCTGTTTTTT	CASSSGTSSLTDTGELFF
TRBV7-2	NA	TRBJ1-6	NA	TGTGCCAGCAGTTTGAGTTCACCCCTCCACTTT	CASSLSSPLHF
TRBV29-1	NA	TRBJ2-5	NA	TGCAGCGTTGACAGCCGAGGGACAACGGGCGATCGGTACTTC	CSVDSRGTTGDRYF
TRBV19	NA	TRBJ1-4	NA	TGTGCCAGTAGTATAGATCGGTCGGGGAATGAAAAACTGTTTTTT	CASSIDRSGNEKLFF
TRBV2	NA	TRBJ1-2	NA	TGTGCCAGCGGGATTAACTATGGCTACACCTTC	CASGINYGYTF
TRBV2	once	TRBJ1-1	NA	TGTGCCAGCAAAGAGGAGGGGAAGAACACTGAAGCTTTCTTT	CASKEEGKNTEAFF
TRBV11-2	NA	TRBJ2-1	TRBD2	TGTGCCAGCAGCCCCGACCGTAGCGGGAACAATGAGCAGTTCTTC	CASSPDRSGNNEQFF
TRBV2	NA	TRBJ1-2	NA	TGTGCCAGCAGTGAGGTAGGACAGATCTATGGCTACACCTTC	CASSEVGQIYGYTF
TRBV4-1	NA	TRBJ2-5	NA	TGCGCCAGCAGCCAAGACGGGTTCTTTGGCAGGGAGACCCAGTACTTC	CASSQDGFFGRETQYF
TRBV11-2	NA	TRBJ2-1	NA	TGTGCCATCCAGGACAGCTCCTACAATGAGCAGTTCTTC	CAIQDSSYNEQFF
TRBV5-1	NA	TRBJ2-1	NA	TGCGCCAGCAGCTCACCTCGCGGGGGCGGGTCCTACAATGAGCAGTTCTTC	CASSSPRGGGSYNEQFF
TRBV4-1	NA	TRBJ1-3	TRBD1	TGCGCCAGCAGCCAAGCCACCGGGACAGTTGGTGGAAACACCATATATTTT	CASSQATGTVGGNTIYF
TRBV28	NA	TRBJ1-1	TRBD1	TGTGCCAGCAGTGCGCGGACAGGGTGGAACACTGAAGCTTTCTTT	CASSARTGWNTEAFF
TRBV10-2	NA	TRBJ2-1	NA	TGCGCCAGCAGTGAAGAGGGTGGCTCCTACAATGAGCAGTTCTTC	CASSEEGGSYNEQFF
TRBV28	few	TRBJ2-3	TRBD2	TGTGCCAGCAGTTTATCCCCTGGACTAGCGGGATTCGGTGATACGCAGTATTTT	CASSLSPGLAGFGDTQYF
TRBV10-2	NA	TRBJ1-3	NA	TGCGCCAGCAAGGGGACCTCTGGAAACACCATATATTTT	CASKGTSGNTIYF
TRBV5-1	few	TRBJ1-2	TRBD1	TGCGCCAGCAGCGCCTCCGGGACAGGGTCTGGCTACACCTTC	CASSASGTGSGYTF
TRBV5-1	NA	TRBJ2-7	NA	TGCGCCAGCAGCTTAATGGGGGGCTACGAGCAGTACTTC	CASSLMGGYEQYF
TRBV27	NA	TRBJ1-1	NA	TGTGCCAGCAGTCCAGGACAGAGAACCACTGAAGCTTTCTTT	CASSPGQRTTEAFF
TRBV6-6	once	TRBJ2-7	NA	TGTGCCAGCAGGATTAATTCCTACGAGCAGTACTTC	CASRINSYEQYF